The 25 T cell receptor beta chains below come from one sample, sequenced in a study of cytomegalovirus exposure and HLA in healthy donors. PCR amplification relied on 60 Vbeta primers (plus 13 Jbeta primers). Clones were read by immunoSEQ multiplex PCR, and TCRdb kept only the in-frame ones, dropping some. This specimen shows fewer than 250,000 clones; the ten leading clones hold around 0.95%. The source material was PBMCs. The receptor source for this set is a young woman in good health and CMV-seropositive.

The chain links TRBV7-2 to TRBJ1-5; D is perhaps TRBD1 (5 bases). V lost 4 bases and J lost 1, with 11 bases in between. This CDR3 region has 15 residues. Germline-derived CDR1 and CDR2 are SGHTA and FQGNSA. CDR3: CASSSRALSNQPQHF. The DNA for the CDR3 is TGTGCCAGCAGCTCCAGGGCTCTGAGCAATCAGCCCCAGCATTTT.

The chain carries TRBV6-5 and TRBJ1-3; D is unresolved. CDR3 length equals 14 residues. Trimming took 7 bases from V and 0 from J, leaving 10 bases between them. CDR1 is MNHEY, CDR2 SVGAGI, per germline. In DNA, the CDR3 is TGTGCCAGCAAATCGAGGTTCTCTGGAAACACCATATATTTT. Protein product: CASKSRFSGNTIYF.

The chain couples TRBV7-9 to TRBJ1-1; TRBD1 might be the D (5 bases). Germline lookup yields CDR1 SEHNR and CDR2 FQNEAQ (reference sequence). Trimming removed 5 bases from V and 3 bases from J, with 16 bases in between. The CDR3 totals 15 residues. The CDR3 region is CASSPWDGDYTEAFF. The CDR3 nucleotides are TGTGCCAGCAGCCCTTGGGACGGGGACTACACTGAAGCTTTCTTT.

This chain links TRBV18 with TRBJ1-1; D is undetermined. Trimming pared 3 bases from V and 1 base from J, leaving 9 bases between. The CDR3 has 14 amino acids. Per the germline V gene, CDR1 is KGHSH and CDR2 is LQKENI. The DNA for the CDR3 is TGTGCCAGCTCACCCCCTCTAGAGAACACTGAAGCTTTCTTT. Its protein product is CASSPPLENTEAFF.

The chain employs TRBV19 and TRBJ2-1; maybe TRBD2 (5 bases). The CDR3 length is 17 residues. The germline V gene encodes CDR1 LNHDA and CDR2 SQIVND (reference sequence). With 1 base removed from V and 2 bases from J, the gap between germline ends came to 15 bases. The CDR3 DNA is TGTGCCAGTAGTATAGTGAACAGCGGCAGACCCTACAATGAGCAGTTCTTC. It specifies CASSIVNSGRPYNEQFF.

The genes are TRBV5-1 and TRBJ2-1; possibly TRBD2 for D (5 bases). Germline CDR1 reads SGHRS; CDR2 reads YFSETQ. The CDR3 length is 15 residues. Between the trimmed V and J ends, which lost 1 base and 5 bases, there was a span of 13 bases. The CDR3 DNA follows: TGCGCCAGCAGCTTGACTAGTTATTTGCACAATGAGCAGTTCTTC. It specifies CASSLTSYLHNEQFF.

The CDR3 DNA reads as TGTGCCAGCAGTTTACAGGGGGCTGGTCAGCCCCAGCATTTT. This translates into CASSLQGAGQPQHF. The V call is TRBV27, the J call TRBJ1-5, with 8 bases that match TRBD1. Germline CDR1 MNHEY, CDR2 SMNVEV (reference sequence). CDR3 length equals 14 residues. Unmatched junction bases numbered 3, after V lost 2 bases and J lost 6 bases.

The V gene is TRBV6-5, the J gene TRBJ2-5; D unresolved. Germline V gives CDR1 MNHEY, CDR2 SVGAGI. The CDR3 sequence is 11 residues long. Trimming took 10 bases from V and 5 from J, leaving 11 bases between them. In DNA, the CDR3 is TGTGCCACCTTGTGGAGCGAGACCCAGTACTTC. It yields the protein CATLWSETQYF.

The J gene is TRBJ2-2, the V gene TRBV11-3; a weak D match, TRBD1 (5 bases). This CDR3 contains 16 residues. V dropped 5 bases and J dropped 3 bases, with 16 bases sitting between them. Per germline, CDR1 SGHNT and CDR2 YENEEA. CDR3 DNA: TGTGCCAGCAGCCCCGGAGCCGGCAGGGACACCGGGGAGCTGTTTTTT. It specifies CASSPGAGRDTGELFF.

CDR3 residues: CASSLAAAETQYF. The CDR3 DNA follows: TGTGCCAGCAGCCTAGCGGCGGCTGAGACCCAGTACTTC. The rearrangement uses TRBV13 and TRBJ2-5, with TRBD2 matching over 7 bases. The ends lost 5 bases at V and 5 bases at J; junction bases unmatched: 5. The CDR3 is 13 amino acids. The germline V gene has CDR1 PRHDT and CDR2 FYEKMQ (reference sequence).

The rearrangement links TRBV2 to TRBJ1-2; D remains ambiguous. The length of the CDR3 is 15 residues. Deletions cut 7 bases from V and 2 bases from J, with 17 bases between. Germline CDR1 SNHLY, CDR2 FYNNEI. CDR3 in amino acids: CASKADREGNYGYTF. CDR3 bases: TGTGCCAGCAAAGCGGACCGGGAGGGCAACTATGGCTACACCTTC.

J is TRBJ1-5 and V is TRBV6-1; tentatively, D is TRBD1 (6 bases). The germline gives CDR1 MNHNS, CDR2 SASEGT. This CDR3 contains 15 residues. With 5 bases removed from V and 4 bases from J, the gap between germline ends came to 15 bases. The CDR3 DNA is TGTGCCAGCAGTATACAGGGCCGGTGGAATCAGCCCCAGCATTTT. Encoded protein: CASSIQGRWNQPQHF.

CDR3: CASSRDTHGEEKLFF. DNA of the CDR3: TGTGCCAGCTCACGGGACACTCACGGAGAGGAAAAACTGTTTTTT. The V gene is TRBV18, the J gene TRBJ1-4; D might be TRBD1 (6 bases). Germline assignment: CDR1 KGHSH and CDR2 LQKENI. Trimming stripped 4 bases from V and 8 bases from J, with 17 bases between. This CDR3 has 15 amino acids.

Here the CDR3 reads CASSIRDRAGDTQYF. The CDR3, as DNA: TGTGCCAGCAGCATCCGGGACAGGGCAGGAGATACGCAGTATTTT. The chain couples TRBV27 to TRBJ2-3; 9 bases agree with TRBD1. Per germline, CDR1 MNHEY and CDR2 SMNVEV (reference sequence). This CDR3 region has 15 residues. V was clipped by 6 bases and J by 5 bases; unmatched bases: 9.

V usage is TRBV6-5 and J usage is TRBJ1-4; D gene uncertain. Trimming left V 2 bases short and J 0 bases short, with 7 bases between. The CDR3 consists of 15 residues. The germline V gene has CDR1 MNHEY and CDR2 SVGAGI. The CDR3 DNA is TGTGCCAGCAGTTACACGCCAGCAACTAATGAAAAACTGTTTTTT. Translated, it gives CASSYTPATNEKLFF.

CDR3 amino acids: CASSYAGMLMNTEAFF. The CDR3 nucleotides are TGTGCCAGCAGTTACGCAGGGATGCTGATGAACACTGAAGCTTTCTTT. The rearrangement links TRBV6-5 to TRBJ1-1; tentatively, D is TRBD1 (5 bases). This CDR3 has 16 residues. Germline values: CDR1 MNHEY, CDR2 SVGAGI. The V gene lost 2 bases and the J gene lost 0 bases, with 13 bases spanning the gap.

The V call is TRBV18, the J call TRBJ1-4, with 7 nucleotides matching TRBD1. The V and J ends lost 3 bases and 0 bases, in that order; junction bases with no gene match: 4. Germline CDR1 KGHSH, CDR2 LQKENI. The CDR3 has 16 amino acids. CDR3 amino acids: CASSPQGEATNEKLFF. CDR3 in DNA: TGTGCCAGCTCACCTCAGGGGGAAGCAACTAATGAAAAACTGTTTTTT. The variable domain in full, with the rest retrieved from reference TRBV18 and TRBJ1-4, is NAGVMQNPRHLVRRRGQEARLRCSPMKGHSHVYWYRQLPEEGLKFMVYLQKENIIDESGMPKERFSAEFPKEGPSILRIQQVVRGDSAAYFCASSPQGEATNEKLFFGSGTQLSVL.

The chain recombines TRBV5-4 with TRBJ1-2, with D unresolved. This CDR3 region has 12 residues. V dropped 0 bases and J dropped 3 bases, with 3 bases sitting between them. Germline lookup yields CDR1 SGHNT and CDR2 YYREEE (reference sequence). The DNA of the CDR3 is TGTGCCAGCAGCTTGGGAGACTATGGCTACACCTTC. This translates into CASSLGDYGYTF.

The gene calls are TRBV7-2 and TRBJ1-4; D not resolved. CDR3 size: 16 residues. CDR1 and CDR2 (germline): SGHTA, FQGNSA. With 1 base removed from V and 0 bases from J, the gap between germline ends came to 9 bases. The CDR3: CASSLGGRATNEKLFF. CDR3 in DNA: TGTGCCAGCAGCTTAGGTGGGCGGGCAACTAATGAAAAACTGTTTTTT.

The chain recombines TRBV7-2 with TRBJ2-3; D ambiguous. The CDR3 totals 14 residues. CDR1 SGHTA and CDR2 FQGNSA come from the germline V gene. With 5 bases removed from V and 4 bases from J, the gap between germline ends came to 13 bases. CDR3 coding DNA: TGTGCCAGCAGCCTTGGCTCACCGCCAGATACGCAGTATTTT. Amino acids: CASSLGSPPDTQYF.

The J gene is TRBJ2-2, the V gene TRBV5-1, with a weak D call TRBD1 (5 bases). Trimming removed 4 bases at V and 4 bases at J, with 17 bases between. Per the germline V gene, CDR1 is SGHRS and CDR2 is YFSETQ. The CDR3 has 16 amino acids. The CDR3 spells CASSPGRVLGTGELFF. The CDR3 DNA sequence: TGCGCCAGCAGCCCCGGCAGGGTTTTGGGCACCGGGGAGCTGTTTTTT.

The chain couples TRBV29-1 to TRBJ1-1; 7 bases match TRBD1. J lost 8 bases, V lost 7 bases, and 10 bases had no gene match. This CDR3 comprises 12 residues. CDR1 SQVTM and CDR2 ANQGSEA come from the germline V gene. The CDR3 here is CSGKNRDSEAFF. CDR3 DNA: TGCAGCGGAAAGAACCGGGACAGCGAAGCTTTCTTT.

The chain employs TRBV9 and TRBJ2-5, with 12 bases matching TRBD2. CDR3 length: 16 residues. Germline CDR1 and CDR2: SGDLS and YYNGEE. V was pared by 0 bases and J by 7 bases, with 7 bases of the junction left unmatched. CDR3 protein: CASSVGLAGGPGTQYF. The CDR3 nucleotides read TGTGCCAGCAGCGTAGGGCTAGCGGGGGGGCCTGGGACCCAGTACTTC.

In DNA form, the CDR3 reads TGTGCCAGCAGCCGACTAGGACTAGCTCCCGAGCAGTACTTC. This encodes CASSRLGLAPEQYF. The chain employs TRBV7-2 and TRBJ2-7; 8 bases align to TRBD2. The CDR3 contains 14 residues. Germline V gene lookup returns CDR1 SGHTA and CDR2 FQGNSA. Germline trimming cut 5 bases from V and 6 bases from J; bases unmatched to any gene: 9.

This chain links TRBV10-2 with TRBJ1-2; 7 bases are a match to TRBD1. Trimming cost V 2 bases and J 4 bases; bases outside gene matches: 4. Germline V gene sequence: CDR1 WSHSY, CDR2 SAAADI. CDR3 length equals 14 residues. For the CDR3, the DNA is TGCGCCAGCAGTGAGACAGGGGCAGCCTATGGCTACACCTTC. It specifies CASSETGAAYGYTF.